These 19 T cell receptor beta chains share one sample of origin, sequenced in a study of cytomegalovirus exposure and HLA in healthy donors. 13 Jbeta primers and 60 Vbeta primers were used for the PCR. Produced via immunoSEQ multiplex PCR; TCRdb's table is partial and in-frame only. The sample carries nearly 110,000 clones, around 76% recorded once. Sequencing was done on a sample of PBMCs. The receptors originated from a man in his late teens or twenties in good health and CMV-seronegative.

The chain joins TRBV7-8 to TRBJ1-1, with D tentatively TRBD1 (5 bases). The CDR3 sequence is 13 residues long. Looked up from germline, CDR1 is SGHVS and CDR2 is FQNEAQ. With 1 base removed from V and 5 bases from J, the gap between germline ends came to 8 bases. CDR3: CASSLDRGTEAFF. DNA for the CDR3: TGTGCCAGCAGCTTAGACCGGGGGACTGAAGCTTTCTTT.

The rearrangement joins TRBV6-5 to TRBJ1-1; D unclear. Between the trimmed V and J ends, which lost 5 bases and 0 bases, there was a span of 7 bases. The CDR3 extends over 13 amino acids. CDR1 is MNHEY and CDR2 is SVGAGI in the germline V gene. The CDR3 sequence is CASSTDLNTEAFF. The DNA for the CDR3 is TGTGCCAGCAGTACTGATTTGAACACTGAAGCTTTCTTT.

The J gene is TRBJ1-2, the V gene TRBV28; TRBD1 matches at 11 bases. V shed 1 base and J 8 bases; nucleotides not matched to a gene: 6. The germline gives CDR1 MDHEN, CDR2 SYDVKM. CDR3 length: 15 amino acids. The DNA for the CDR3 is TGTGCCAGCAGTTTATTCACCGGGACAGGGGGAGGCTACACCTTC. Translating gives CASSLFTGTGGGYTF.

CDR3 in amino acids: CASSRPTGGNTEAFF. Written as DNA, the CDR3 is TGTGCCAGCAGTAGACCGACAGGGGGGAACACTGAAGCTTTCTTT. V and J are TRBV25-1 and TRBJ1-1; TRBD1 matches 9 bases. Germline-derived CDR1 and CDR2 are MGHDK and SYGVNS. V trimming: 5 bases; J trimming: 1 base; junction bases outside the gene matches: 5. The CDR3 is made up of 15 amino acids.

The rearrangement links TRBV6-5 to TRBJ2-5, with D unresolved. V was shortened by 4 bases and J by 0 bases, with 9 bases between the two germline ends. This CDR3 has 14 residues. The germline CDR1 and CDR2 sequences are MNHEY and SVGAGI. CDR3 sequence reads: CASSSLKYQETQYF. The DNA for the CDR3 is TGTGCCAGCAGTTCCCTAAAGTACCAAGAGACCCAGTACTTC.

This chain links TRBV7-3 with TRBJ1-2; D may be TRBD1 (6 bases). Germline CDR1 is SGHTA and CDR2 is FQGTGA. V lost 5 bases to trimming and J lost 8 bases, with 21 bases between them. The CDR3 covers 15 residues. In DNA form, the CDR3 reads TGTGCCAGCAGCCCGGGGGGGCAGGCACAGAGGGGCTACACCTTC. This encodes CASSPGGQAQRGYTF.

The chain employs TRBV25-1 and TRBJ1-2; 8 bases are shared with TRBD1. The CDR3 runs 14 residues. Germline loops: CDR1 MGHDK, CDR2 SYGVNS. Trimming removed 2 bases from V and 3 bases from J; junction bases left unmatched: 2. CDR3 DNA sequence: TGTGCCAGCAGTGAACAGGGGGCGTACTATGGCTACACCTTC. Residues: CASSEQGAYYGYTF.

J is TRBJ1-5 and V is TRBV7-6, with D uncertain. There are 15 residues in the CDR3. Germline V gene lookup returns CDR1 SGHVS and CDR2 FNYEAQ. Deletions cut 1 base from V and 4 bases from J, with 11 bases between. CDR3 bases: TGTGCCAGCAGCTTAGGGCGGAGGGAAAATCAGCCCCAGCATTTT. Its translation is CASSLGRRENQPQHF.

V is TRBV9 and J is TRBJ2-3, with a possible D match to TRBD1 (6 bases). This CDR3 is built from 15 residues. Per germline, CDR1 SGDLS and CDR2 YYNGEE. V shed 2 bases and J shed 4 bases, with 14 bases lying between them. CDR3: CASSVRGTGSDTQYF. The CDR3 DNA sequence: TGTGCCAGCAGCGTCCGGGGCACAGGGTCAGATACGCAGTATTTT.

CDR3 protein: CASSTGATNEKLFF. In nucleotides, the CDR3 is TGTGCCAGCAGTACAGGTGCAACTAATGAAAAACTGTTTTTT. The chain carries TRBV2 and TRBJ1-4, with a tentative D call TRBD1 (5 bases). Between the trimmed V and J ends, which lost 5 bases and 0 bases, there was a span of 7 bases. This CDR3 has 14 amino acids. Germline loops: CDR1 SNHLY, CDR2 FYNNEI.

This clone was detected only a few times. The identical CDR3 is also encoded by other nucleotide sequences in the sample. The chain uses TRBV6-1 and TRBJ1-1; D uncertain. Germline CDR1 is MNHNS and CDR2 is SASEGT. V gave up 7 bases and J gave up 0 bases, with 3 bases separating them. The CDR3 length is 11 residues. The CDR3 region is CASNLNTEAFF. CDR3 nucleotide sequence: TGTGCCAGCAACTTGAACACTGAAGCTTTCTTT.

Worth noting for this clone: Other DNA sequences of this sample code for an identical CDR3. This chain uses TRBV15 with TRBJ2-6; TRBD2 is a possible D gene (5 bases). V shed 1 base and J shed 1 base, with 5 bases lying between them. The CDR3 is made up of 15 amino acids. CDR1 and CDR2 (germline): LNHNV, YYDKDF (reference sequence). Here the CDR3 reads CATSRGRSGANVLTF. The CDR3 DNA sequence: TGTGCCACCAGCAGAGGGAGGTCTGGGGCCAACGTCCTGACTTTC.

This clone was seen a handful of times. This chain connects TRBV6-5 to TRBJ2-2; D not certain. Trimming removed 5 bases from V and 3 bases from J, with 10 bases in between. Germline CDR1 reads MNHEY; CDR2 reads SVGAGI. This CDR3 contains 14 residues. CDR3 coding DNA: TGTGCCAGCAGTCGCCATCCAGACACCGGGGAGCTGTTTTTT. Amino acid sequence: CASSRHPDTGELFF.

This clone was seen a handful of times. V and J are TRBV2 and TRBJ2-7, with D possibly being TRBD2 (5 bases). The V and J ends lost 7 bases and 0 bases respectively, with 13 bases between them. CDR1 is SNHLY, CDR2 FYNNEI, per germline. The CDR3 has 14 amino acids. The CDR3 reads CASTNLRDSYEQYF. The CDR3 region has the DNA TGTGCCAGCACCAACCTCCGGGACTCCTACGAGCAGTACTTC.

A few counts support this clone. The V and J genes are TRBV5-4 and TRBJ1-3; maybe TRBD1 (5 bases). Looked up from germline, CDR1 is SGHNT and CDR2 is YYREEE (reference sequence). The CDR3 spans 15 residues. Trimming took 1 base from V and 4 from J, leaving 12 bases between them. CDR3 residues: CASSLSAGIGNTIYF. The CDR3 DNA sequence: TGTGCCAGCAGCTTGAGCGCAGGGATCGGAAACACCATATATTTT.

The genes are TRBV5-4 and TRBJ2-7, with TRBD2 matching 13 bases. The J segment lost 2 bases and the V segment lost 4 bases, leaving 3 bases of the junction unmatched. The length of the CDR3 is 15 residues. CDR1 is SGHNT and CDR2 is YYREEE in the germline V gene (reference sequence). CDR3 sequence reads: CASSPGLAGTYEQYF. In DNA, the CDR3 is TGTGCCAGCAGCCCGGGACTAGCGGGGACCTACGAGCAGTACTTC.

This clone was recorded only once. V usage is TRBV18 and J usage is TRBJ1-2; 7 bases map to TRBD1. Germline V lookup: CDR1 KGHSH, CDR2 LQKENI. V was pared by 4 bases and J by 5 bases, with 10 bases of the junction left unmatched. The CDR3 is 15 amino acids. CDR3 loop: CASSLGTEGEYGYTF. In nucleotides, the CDR3 is TGTGCCAGCTCACTCGGGACAGAGGGGGAATATGGCTACACCTTC.

There are a few counts of this clone. The chain joins TRBV6-1 to TRBJ1-6; perhaps TRBD1 as D (5 bases). The CDR3 is made up of 14 amino acids. Germline V gene lookup returns CDR1 MNHNS and CDR2 SASEGT. The V and J ends lost 2 bases and 8 bases respectively, with 10 bases between them. The CDR3 protein is CASSEYGTYSPLHF. CDR3 sequence (DNA): TGTGCCAGCAGTGAATACGGGACTTATTCACCCCTCCACTTT.

This clone was picked up a small number of times. Other DNA sequences of this sample code for an identical CDR3. The chain joins TRBV9 to TRBJ1-3; no reliable D call. Germline-derived CDR1 and CDR2 are SGDLS and YYNGEE. Trimming removed 0 bases at V and 0 bases at J, with 7 bases between. The CDR3 contains 15 residues. CDR3 in amino acids: CASSVGAVSGNTIYF. The CDR3 coding sequence is TGTGCCAGCAGCGTAGGGGCAGTCTCTGGAAACACCATATATTTT.